These 7 T cell receptor beta chains came from one sample sequenced in a study of shared clonotypes between healthy human individuals (dated by TCRdb to 2020 to 2022). CD8 naive samples were CD45RO-negative cells positively selected for CCR7, giving a CD45RA+CCR7+ population that excluded TemRA cells. The library was built by means of the immunoSEQ multiplex PCR assay. TCRdb obtained this table from immuneACCESS and retained in-frame rearrangements with V and J assigned. These tables miss some clones; where compared with another copy, unresolved V genes account for less than half of the shortfall, and the remainder is unexplained. For this sample the table gives roughly 850,000 clones, of which about 96% were detected only once. About 0.25% of the sample is held by the ten biggest clonotypes. The sample taken for sequencing was naive CD8+ T cells sorted from blood. The cell subset or site label, read with the paper, signifies: CD45RA+CCR7+. All receptors come from a man aged 25-45 years in good health.

The genes are TRBV5-6 and TRBJ2-5; the D gene is possibly TRBD2 (5 bases). Germline values: CDR1 SGHDT, CDR2 YYEEEE. This CDR3 spans 14 amino acids. Trimming stripped 0 bases from V and 7 bases from J, with 13 bases between. Written as DNA, the CDR3 is TGTGCCAGCAGCTTGGATGACTATCGTTGGACCCAGTACTTC. It encodes CASSLDDYRWTQYF.

This clone was found once. In nucleotides, the CDR3 is TGTGCCAGCACGGGGGGGGGCGAGCAGTACTTC. This translates into CASTGGGEQYF. The rearrangement uses TRBV27 and TRBJ2-7; 8 nucleotides match TRBD2. The V segment lost 7 bases and the J segment 6 bases; nucleotides outside the gene matches: 2. The germline V gene encodes CDR1 MNHEY and CDR2 SMNVEV (reference sequence). The CDR3 runs to 11 residues.

This sequence joins TRBV7-9 and TRBJ2-1, with TRBD1 as a possible D gene (6 bases). The CDR3 extends over 14 amino acids. The germline V gene has CDR1 SEHNR and CDR2 FQNEAQ (reference sequence). V was pared by 3 bases and J by 8 bases, with 14 bases between. CDR3 bases: TGTGCCAGCAGCTTTAGTACAGGGTGGCATGAGCAGTTCTTC. As protein: CASSFSTGWHEQFF.

This clone was seen just once. The CDR3 sequence is CAIRAGRGYEQYF. The CDR3, as DNA: TGTGCCATCAGGGCGGGACGGGGATACGAGCAGTACTTC. This chain links TRBV10-3 with TRBJ2-7; D is possibly TRBD2 (6 bases). Trimming removed 6 bases from V and 4 bases from J, with 13 bases in between. Per germline, CDR1 ENHRY and CDR2 SYGVKD. The CDR3 has 13 amino acids.

This rearrangement joins TRBV27 to TRBJ2-6; TRBD2 might be the D (5 bases). V was cut by 6 bases and J by 1 base, with 7 bases left in between. Germline lookup yields CDR1 MNHEY and CDR2 SMNVEV (reference sequence). The CDR3 has 14 residues. Written as DNA, the CDR3 is TGTGCCAGCAGGGAGGTATCTGGGGCCAACGTCCTGACTTTC. This gives the protein CASREVSGANVLTF.

To note about this clone: The sample contains more than one DNA sequence encoding this CDR3. The chain carries TRBV27 and TRBJ1-1; D gene ambiguous. V was pared by 1 base and J by 2 bases, with 5 bases between. The CDR3 has 13 amino acids. The germline CDR1 and CDR2 sequences are MNHEY and SMNVEV (reference sequence). CDR3 sequence (DNA): TGTGCCAGCAGTTTATTGGGAAACACTGAAGCTTTCTTT. Translating gives CASSLLGNTEAFF.

The rearrangement joins TRBV7-8 to TRBJ2-7; 7 bases map to TRBD2. The V gene's germline CDR1 is SGHVS and CDR2 FQNEAQ. V was clipped by 3 bases and J by 0 bases; unmatched bases: 8. This CDR3 contains 16 residues. The CDR3: CASSLSSGESSYEQYF. As DNA, the CDR3 is TGTGCCAGCAGCTTGTCTAGCGGAGAAAGCTCCTACGAGCAGTACTTC.